This T cell receptor beta chain was captured in a study of Ad26.COV2.S vaccination and SARS-CoV-2 variants. The wider study: Ad26.COV2.S arm of COV1001 included the donor. Ad26.COV2.S shots went into the muscle once or twice, 56 days apart. Overall study results and limits: Measures of TCR breadth and depth may have fallen short of total T cell responses.

CDR3 length equals 17 residues. Per germline, CDR1 SGHTA and CDR2 FQGNSA. V was clipped by 0 bases and J by 5 bases, with 14 bases between them. Sequenced by immunoSEQ multiplex PCR; TCRdb stores in-frame clones only, minus some. Of hundreds of thousands of clones listed, about 85% are singletons. The treatment: 15 to 20 received Ad26.COV2.S at low or high dose, single or two shots; 5 received placebo; per-sample allocation not given. Each sample was drawn 63 days after the first injection (of vaccine or placebo). An Ad26 vector carrying the Wuhan-strain SARS-CoV-2 spike served as the vaccine. Points on this clone: Its target is not known.

The chain is built from TRBV7-2 and TRBJ1-6; D remains ambiguous. The receptor was isolated from a person aged 18-65 years who received the Ad26.COV2.S COVID-19 vaccine or a placebo. The source was peripheral blood, collected in a trial of Ad26.COV2.S vaccine versus placebo. CDR3 DNA sequence: TGTGCCAGCAGCTTAGCGTCAGTTCGGGCTAATAATTCACCCCTCCACTTT. Its protein product is CASSLASVRANNSPLHF.